The next 20 T cell receptor beta chains were all read from a single sample in a study of blood T cells in healthy people across ages. The authors ran a second PCR of 7 to 11 cycles using a sample-barcoded 5' primer and a J-beta primer mix. TCRdb recomputed calls from the 5' RACE reads with MiXCR, one row per CDR3 protein. The sample comprises around 1,900,000 distinct CDR3 sequences, about two fifths of which are singletons, and roughly 24% rests with the top ten. The sequenced material came from blood. The receptor source for this set is a human donor in good health.

V usage is TRBV5-6 and J usage is TRBJ2-4, with unresolved D. The J call could be wrong; TRBJ2-7 is a better fit for the DNA end. Germline V CDR1 and CDR2: SGHDT, YYEEEE. The CDR3 extends over 13 amino acids. The CDR3 region is CASSSLTGDEQYF. The CDR3 DNA reads TGTGCCAGCAGCTCTTTGACTGGGGACGAGCAGTACTTC.

Written as DNA, the CDR3 is TGCGCCAGCAGCCTGTGGGCAGGCGACTACCATTACGAGCAGTACTTC. Its protein is CASSLWAGDYHYEQYF. This rearrangement joins TRBV5-1 to TRBJ2-7; D may be TRBD2 (5 bases). Trimming stripped 4 bases from V and 4 bases from J, with 21 bases between. Germline V CDR1 and CDR2: SGHRS, YFSETQ. The CDR3 covers 16 residues.

A few counts support this clonotype. This chain uses TRBV9 with TRBJ1-2, with D unresolved. Germline-derived CDR1 and CDR2 are SGDLS and YYNGEE. CDR3 length equals 15 residues. V shed 0 bases and J shed 3 bases, with 12 bases lying between them. CDR3 coding DNA: TGTGCCAGCAGCGTAGAAGGATTTGAGGACTATGGCTACACCTTC. Amino acids: CASSVEGFEDYGYTF.

The chain employs TRBV2 and TRBJ2-1; TRBD2 matches 10 bases. J was trimmed by 6 bases and V by 7 bases; bases with no gene match: 6. The CDR3 is 14 residues long. Germline CDR1 reads SNHLY; CDR2 reads FYNNEI. CDR3 nucleotide sequence: TGTGCCAGCAAGTTCCAGCGGGGGGGCAATGAGCAGTTCTTC. It yields the protein CASKFQRGGNEQFF.

The genes are TRBV29-1 and TRBJ1-3; tentative D call: TRBD1 (5 bases). Germline loops: CDR1 SQVTM, CDR2 ANQGSEA. The CDR3 is 12 amino acids. The ends were cut back, 8 bases at V and 3 bases at J, with 11 bases in the middle. CDR3 DNA: TGCAGCACCCGGGACGGTGGAAACACCATATATTTT. Encoded protein: CSTRDGGNTIYF.

This clonotype has only one observation. The V call is TRBV29-1, the J call TRBJ1-5; D is perhaps TRBD1 (5 bases). The germline V and J ends were trimmed by 0 bases and 1 base, with 13 bases remaining between them. The germline V gene encodes CDR1 SQVTM and CDR2 ANQGSEA. The CDR3 length is 16 residues. The CDR3 here is CSVEDVPGASNQPQHF. The CDR3 DNA follows: TGCAGCGTTGAAGACGTCCCCGGGGCGAGCAATCAGCCCCAGCATTTT. Full variable domain (outside the CDR3, taken from reference TRBV29-1 and TRBJ1-5): SAVISQKPSRDICQRGTSLTIQCQVDSQVTMMFWYRQQPGQSLTLIATANQGSEATYESGFVIDKFPISRPNLTFSTLTVSNMSPEDSSIYLCSVEDVPGASNQPQHFGDGTRLSIL.

The chain is built from TRBV4-2 and TRBJ2-1, with unresolved D. Germline CDR1 is LGHNA and CDR2 is YNFKEQ. This CDR3 has 15 residues. The V end lost 1 base, the J end lost 7 bases, and 14 bases lay between the germline ends. The CDR3: CASSQGSEKSNEQFF. The DNA of the CDR3 is TGTGCCAGCAGCCAAGGGTCAGAGAAGAGTAATGAGCAGTTCTTC.

This clonotype was counted ten times or more. J is TRBJ1-2 and V is TRBV6-1, with 9 positions matching TRBD1. CDR3 size: 17 residues. Per germline, CDR1 MNHNS and CDR2 SASEGT. V lost 4 bases, J lost 0 bases, and 9 bases stayed unmatched. The CDR3: CASSAGQGSSANYGYTF. DNA for the CDR3: TGTGCCAGCAGTGCAGGACAGGGGTCATCTGCTAACTATGGCTACACCTTC.

This clonotype was detected only a few times. The chain carries TRBV7-2 and TRBJ2-3; the D gene is possibly TRBD2 (6 bases). V lost 5 bases, J lost 5 bases, and 11 bases lay in between. The V gene's germline CDR1 is SGHTA and CDR2 FQGNSA. This CDR3 has 13 residues. This CDR3 is CASSKGTGDTQYF. Here the CDR3 DNA reads TGTGCCAGCAGCAAAGGGACTGGAGATACGCAGTATTTT.

The chain is built from TRBV6-2 or TRBV6-3 and TRBJ2-1; 9 bases align to TRBD1. This CDR3 is 16 amino acids long. Germline V gives CDR1 MNHEY, CDR2 SVGEGT. V trimming: 7 bases; J trimming: 8 bases; junction bases outside the gene matches: 15. The CDR3 DNA is TGTGCCAGCACAAACCCCCCGGGACAGGGCTATCATGAGCAGTTCTTC. This gives the protein CASTNPPGQGYHEQFF.

This chain uses TRBV19 with TRBJ2-4; maybe TRBD2 (5 bases). The CDR3 is 16 amino acids. Trimming pared 3 bases from V and 1 base from J, leaving 13 bases between. Germline V CDR1 and CDR2: LNHDA, SQIVND (reference sequence). The CDR3 DNA is TGTGCCAGTAGTATGGCCGGGGTATACGCCAAAAACATTCAGTACTTC. Protein sequence: CASSMAGVYAKNIQYF.

The chain recombines TRBV7-2 with TRBJ2-5; D unresolved. TRBJ2-7 matches the DNA end more closely, so the J call is doubtful. CDR3 length equals 14 residues. The germline V gene has CDR1 SGHTA and CDR2 FQGNSA. CDR3 in amino acids: CASSNTDPNYEQYF. The DNA of the CDR3 is TGTGCCAGCAGCAATACGGACCCGAACTACGAGCAGTACTTC.

The chain links TRBV12-3 or TRBV12-4 to TRBJ2-1, with D perhaps matching TRBD2 (7 bases). The CDR3 loop spans 13 amino acids. The V end lost 7 bases, the J end lost 8 bases, and 15 bases lay between the germline ends. The CDR3 DNA follows: TGTGCCAGCACCCGCGGCGGGGGCGATGAGCAGTTCTTC. Translated: CASTRGGGDEQFF.

This clonotype occurred a few times. The genes are TRBV29-1 and TRBJ1-2; tentative D call: TRBD1 (6 bases). The CDR3 is 15 amino acids. V was clipped by 2 bases and J by 4 bases, with 17 bases between them. Germline CDR1 and CDR2: SQVTM and ANQGSEA. The CDR3: CSVEPPGGSLYGYTF. The DNA for the CDR3 is TGCAGCGTTGAACCCCCCGGGGGCAGTCTCTATGGCTACACCTTC.

The chain carries TRBV2 and TRBJ1-1; D ambiguous. The germline gives CDR1 SNHLY, CDR2 FYNNEI. The length of the CDR3 is 12 residues. CDR3 loop: CAEDPMNTEAFF. The CDR3 region has the DNA TGTGCGGAGGACCCTATGAACACTGAAGCTTTCTTT.

The J gene is TRBJ2-1, the V gene TRBV7-2; D remains unclear. The CDR3 runs to 13 residues. V shed 6 bases and J shed 2 bases, with 8 bases lying between them. Germline loops: CDR1 SGHTA, CDR2 FQGNSA. The CDR3, as DNA: TGTGCCAGCAGGTCCGGACCCTACAATGAGCAGTTCTTC. This encodes CASRSGPYNEQFF.

The V and J genes are TRBV6-2 or TRBV6-3 and TRBJ2-5, with TRBD2 identical over 10 bases. The ends lost 6 bases at V and 1 base at J; junction bases unmatched: 11. This CDR3 is built from 17 residues. CDR1 is MNHEY, CDR2 SVGEGT, per germline. Written as DNA, the CDR3 is TGTGCCAGCAGCCTCTCCCGCTGGACTAGCGGCCAAGAGACCCAGTACTTC. It specifies CASSLSRWTSGQETQYF.

In its sample, this clonotype was seen many times. The chain combines TRBV29-1 with TRBJ1-2, with no clear D. This CDR3 contains 12 residues. Trimming shortened V by 7 bases and J by 1 base, and 10 bases separated the two germline ends. The germline V gene has CDR1 SQVTM and CDR2 ANQGSEA. The CDR3 loop reads CSGQDGNYGYTF. The CDR3 DNA follows: TGCAGCGGGCAGGACGGTAACTATGGCTACACCTTC. Using reference TRBV29-1 and TRBJ1-2 for the parts outside the CDR3, the full variable domain is SAVISQKPSRDICQRGTSLTIQCQVDSQVTMMFWYRQQPGQSLTLIATANQGSEATYESGFVIDKFPISRPNLTFSTLTVSNMSPEDSSIYLCSGQDGNYGYTFGSGTRLTVV.

The chain joins TRBV5-1 to TRBJ2-3; either TRBD1 or TRBD2 may supply D (6 bases each). The V and J ends lost 1 base and 1 base respectively, with 13 bases between them. CDR1 and CDR2 from the germline V gene are SGHRS and YFSETQ. CDR3 length: 16 residues. CDR3 in amino acids: CASSLRGARGTDTQYF. The CDR3 nucleotides read TGCGCCAGCAGCTTGAGGGGGGCGCGGGGCACAGATACGCAGTATTTT.

This chain links TRBV29-1 with TRBJ2-5, with unresolved D. V gave up 4 bases and J gave up 4 bases, with 10 bases separating them. The CDR3 sequence is 12 residues long. Germline loops: CDR1 SQVTM, CDR2 ANQGSEA. DNA for the CDR3: TGCAGCGTTGGAGGTCGAGGAGAGACCCAGTACTTC. Amino acids: CSVGGRGETQYF.